This T cell receptor beta chain came from a study of CD8+CD57+ T cells in acquired aplastic anemia. Across the study: Healthy donor sequencing depth: approximately 9.9 million CD4+, around 12 million CD8+ reads.

Template material for TCR beta VDJ and CDR3 profiling consisted of genomic DNA. TCRdb ran MiXCR on the reads and lists one entry per CDR3 protein. The sample has 68,000 or so distinct CDR3 sequences, approximately 54% seen once; the top ten hold approximately 8.3%. V was cut by 1 base and J by 9 bases, with 7 bases left in between. The CDR3 is made up of 11 amino acids. Germline V gene lookup returns CDR1 DFQATT and CDR2 SNEGSKA (reference sequence). Material for sequencing was sorted CD4+, CD8+, or CD8+CD57+ T cells (not recorded which) from PBMCs. The chain combines TRBV20-1 with TRBJ2-1; D is ambiguous. This receptor was taken from a human donor in good health, serving as a control. The CDR3 coding sequence is TGCAGTGCTAGAGTCGGGTTTGAGCAGTTCTTC. Translating it yields CSARVGFEQFF.